This T cell receptor beta chain was obtained from a study of cytomegalovirus exposure and HLA in healthy donors. At the level of the study: A preliminary data release comprised around 90 million unique TCRs obtained from HLA-typed donors.

The PCR contained 60 Vbeta and 13 Jbeta primers. The repertoire was sequenced with immunoSEQ multiplex PCR; TCRdb's copy has only in-frame clones and lacks some. In all, the sample yields about 200,000 clones. Germline CDR1 and CDR2: LNHDA and SQIVND (reference sequence). V lost 3 bases, J lost 6 bases, and 3 bases stayed unmatched. CDR3 length: 14 residues. This chain uses TRBV19 with TRBJ1-4; 8 bases match TRBD1. Sequencing input: PBMCs. The TCR was taken from a man between 25 and 39 years old in good health and CMV-seronegative. CDR3 loop: CASSISRGHEKLFF. CDR3 coding DNA: TGTGCCAGTAGTATCTCCAGGGGGCATGAAAAACTGTTTTTT.